A single sample gave rise to the 22 T cell receptor beta chains below, sequenced in a study of shared clonotypes between healthy human individuals. Some clones are missing from TCRdb's copy, which holds only in-frame ones; the method was immunoSEQ multiplex PCR. The repertoire holds roughly 2.5 million clones, with around 90% as singletons. Sequencing was done on a sample of naive CD4+ T cells sorted from blood. Subset here: CD45RA+ positively selected. The receptors derive from a young man in good health.

With respect to this clone: Other DNA sequences from this sample encode an identical CDR3 as well. J is TRBJ1-5 and V is TRBV6-1; unclear D gene. The germline V gene has CDR1 MNHNS and CDR2 SASEGT. The CDR3 length is 12 residues. Trimming shortened V by 3 bases and J by 7 bases, and 7 bases separated the two germline ends. The CDR3 DNA reads TGTGCCAGCAGTGATTTGTCCCAGCCCCAGCATTTT. The encoded protein is CASSDLSQPQHF.

The sample holds a few counts of this clone. V gene TRBV28 combines with J gene TRBJ1-1; 9 bases map to TRBD1. The CDR3 covers 12 residues. Germline lookup yields CDR1 MDHEN and CDR2 SYDVKM. The CDR3 DNA follows: TGTGCTACAGGGGGCTTAGGGACTGAAGCTTTCTTT. Its protein product is CATGGLGTEAFF.

The chain carries TRBV7-6 and TRBJ2-7; the D gene is possibly TRBD2 (6 bases). The CDR3 loop spans 16 amino acids. V was trimmed by 4 bases and J by 2 bases, leaving 18 bases between them. Germline CDR1 and CDR2: SGHVS and FNYEAQ. The CDR3 protein is CASSSTRLVTAYEQYF. CDR3 in DNA: TGTGCCAGCAGCTCTACCAGACTAGTGACGGCCTACGAGCAGTACTTC.

The rearrangement uses TRBV5-4 and TRBJ2-5, with 15 bases lining up with TRBD2. V lost 4 bases and J lost 6; bases outside the gene matches: 7. The germline V gene has CDR1 SGHNT and CDR2 YYREEE (reference sequence). There are 16 residues in the CDR3. CDR3 in DNA: TGTGCCAGCAGCGAGGGACTAGCGGGAGGAGGGAAGACCCAGTACTTC. This gives the protein CASSEGLAGGGKTQYF.

This chain links TRBV5-6 with TRBJ2-7; 8 nucleotides align to TRBD1. The germline gives CDR1 SGHDT, CDR2 YYEEEE. V was pared by 4 bases and J by 0 bases, with 6 bases of the junction left unmatched. This CDR3 region has 15 residues. CDR3 in DNA: TGTGCCAGCAGCCCGACAGGGGCGATCTCCTACGAGCAGTACTTC. Its protein is CASSPTGAISYEQYF.

Concerning this clone itself: Other DNA sequences in this sample translate to the same CDR3. CDR3 DNA sequence: TGTGCCAGCAGTTACTCAACGTACAATGAGCAGTTCTTC. This sequence encodes CASSYSTYNEQFF. The chain carries TRBV6-6 and TRBJ2-1; D is unclear. The V gene lost 0 bases and the J gene lost 4 bases, with 4 bases spanning the gap. The CDR3 is 13 residues long. From germline, CDR1 is MNHNY and CDR2 SVGAGI (reference sequence).

The chain links TRBV5-1 to TRBJ1-6; possibly TRBD1 for D (6 bases). This CDR3 has 17 residues. Trimming cost V 1 base and J 10 bases, with 21 bases left between them. The germline CDR1 and CDR2 sequences are SGHRS and YFSETQ. This CDR3 is CASSLSPGAEGRSPLHF. The CDR3, as DNA: TGCGCCAGCAGCTTGTCCCCGGGGGCGGAGGGACGCTCACCCCTCCACTTT.

V usage is TRBV5-5 and J usage is TRBJ1-1; D is undetermined. CDR3 length: 15 amino acids. Deletions cut 0 bases from V and 1 base from J, with 10 bases between. The V gene's germline CDR1 is SGHKS and CDR2 YYEKEE (reference sequence). CDR3 sequence (DNA): TGTGCCAGCAGCTTGGAAATTACACAGAACACTGAAGCTTTCTTT. Its protein is CASSLEITQNTEAFF.

V gene TRBV5-6 combines with J gene TRBJ2-5; D remains unclear. The CDR3 length is 13 residues. The V end lost 2 bases, the J end lost 2 bases, and 7 bases lay between the germline ends. Looked up from germline, CDR1 is SGHDT and CDR2 is YYEEEE. CDR3 region: CASSLTSQETQYF. Here the CDR3 DNA reads TGTGCCAGCAGCTTAACATCACAAGAGACCCAGTACTTC.

J is TRBJ2-7 and V is TRBV5-1, with TRBD2 as a possible D gene (7 bases). The V end lost 4 bases, the J end lost 5 bases, and 16 bases lay between the germline ends. Germline loops: CDR1 SGHRS, CDR2 YFSETQ. The CDR3 runs to 14 residues. CDR3 nucleotide sequence: TGCGCCAGCAGCACCGGGGGGCCCTTGAACGAGCAGTACTTC. Encoded protein: CASSTGGPLNEQYF.

The chain links TRBV28 to TRBJ2-3; perhaps TRBD2 as D (6 bases). The CDR3 is 15 amino acids. The germline V gene has CDR1 MDHEN and CDR2 SYDVKM. V lost 1 base and J 3 bases, leaving 11 bases between the germline ends. The CDR3 reads CASSLSGRGTDTQYF. The CDR3 DNA sequence: TGTGCCAGCAGTTTATCCGGCCGGGGGACAGATACGCAGTATTTT. Supplemented by reference TRBV28 and TRBJ2-3, the full variable domain reads DVKVTQSSRYLVKRTGEKVFLECVQDMDHENMFWYRQDPGLGLRLIYFSYDVKMKEKGDIPEGYSVSREKKERFSLILESASTNQTSMYLCASSLSGRGTDTQYFGPGTRLTVL.

This chain uses TRBV18 with TRBJ1-5, with TRBD1 as a possible D gene (6 bases). The germline V gene encodes CDR1 KGHSH and CDR2 LQKENI. This CDR3 region has 14 residues. V lost 3 bases, J lost 10 bases, and 16 bases lay in between. CDR3 nucleotides: TGTGCCAGCTCACCCAGCCAGGGGTTTTTACCCCAGCATTTT. As protein: CASSPSQGFLPQHF.

V gene TRBV6-6 combines with J gene TRBJ1-5, with D tentatively TRBD1 (5 bases). The CDR3 spans 11 residues. V was clipped by 7 bases and J by 11 bases, with 12 bases between them. CDR1 is MNHNY and CDR2 is SVGAGI in the germline V gene (reference sequence). CDR3 sequence (DNA): TGTGCCAGCAATTCCGGGGCTACCCAGCATTTT. Its translation: CASNSGATQHF.

V is TRBV18 and J is TRBJ1-1; weak D call: TRBD1 (6 bases). In germline, CDR1 is KGHSH, CDR2 LQKENI. V dropped 0 bases and J dropped 3 bases, with 20 bases sitting between them. The CDR3 contains 18 residues. Written as DNA, the CDR3 is TGTGCCAGCTCACCACCGGAAGCTTGGGTCTCAGGGGACACTGAAGCTTTCTTT. This translates into CASSPPEAWVSGDTEAFF.

Of note for this clone: The junction departs from germline at one end; a sequencing error may be responsible. V is TRBV10-3 and J is TRBJ2-5, with 9 bases that match TRBD2. Per the germline V gene, CDR1 is ENHRY and CDR2 is SYGVKD. The CDR3 is 15 residues long. The CDR3 reads CASSGWVAGGETQYF. Here the CDR3 DNA reads TGTGCCAGCAGTGGGTGGGTCGCGGGAGGGGAGACCCAGTACTTC.

The chain employs TRBV29-1 and TRBJ2-1; the D gene is possibly TRBD2 (6 bases). The V and J ends lost 3 bases and 1 base respectively, with 13 bases between them. This CDR3 has 15 amino acids. Germline V gene lookup returns CDR1 SQVTM and CDR2 ANQGSEA. CDR3 DNA sequence: TGCAGCGTTGAGGTTCGTGGGACTTCCTACAATGAGCAGTTCTTC. It yields the protein CSVEVRGTSYNEQFF.

The chain combines TRBV7-2 with TRBJ2-7; the D gene is possibly TRBD2 (6 bases). This CDR3 comprises 14 residues. Trimming took 5 bases from V and 4 from J, leaving 15 bases between them. Germline loops: CDR1 SGHTA, CDR2 FQGNSA. CDR3 nucleotides: TGTGCCAGCAGCATCGGTAGCGGAACTTACGAGCAGTACTTC. As protein: CASSIGSGTYEQYF.

This clone was found once. CDR3 loop: CSVLKNWGGTDTQYF. In nucleotides, the CDR3 is TGCAGCGTCCTTAAGAATTGGGGAGGCACAGATACGCAGTATTTT. The rearrangement uses TRBV29-1 and TRBJ2-3; weak D call: TRBD2 (5 bases). CDR1 is SQVTM and CDR2 is ANQGSEA in the germline V gene. The CDR3 consists of 15 residues. Trimming cost V 6 bases and J 1 base, with 17 bases left between them.

V is TRBV7-3 and J is TRBJ2-3; D is perhaps TRBD1 or TRBD2 (5 bases each). The CDR3 extends over 15 amino acids. The germline V and J ends were trimmed by 2 bases and 0 bases, with 9 bases remaining between them. Germline lookup yields CDR1 SGHTA and CDR2 FQGTGA. The chain's CDR3 is CASSLLGASTDTQYF. As DNA, the CDR3 is TGTGCCAGCAGCTTACTCGGGGCTAGCACAGATACGCAGTATTTT.

V and J are TRBV5-1 and TRBJ2-7; TRBD1 might be the D (6 bases). The CDR3 is 14 amino acids. Deletions cut 4 bases from V and 3 bases from J, with 14 bases between. Germline V CDR1 and CDR2: SGHRS, YFSETQ. The CDR3 sequence: CASSLRDKGYEQYF. The DNA of the CDR3 is TGCGCCAGCAGCCTACGGGACAAAGGCTACGAGCAGTACTTC.

This chain uses TRBV7-2 with TRBJ1-2; D is perhaps TRBD1 (6 bases). The CDR3 runs 14 residues. The V and J ends lost 6 bases and 0 bases respectively, with 11 bases between them. CDR1 and CDR2 from the germline V gene are SGHTA and FQGNSA. The CDR3 DNA follows: TGTGCCAGCAGACTTACAGGGTCTAACTATGGCTACACCTTC. Translating gives CASRLTGSNYGYTF.

V and J are TRBV2 and TRBJ2-7; the match to TRBD1 covers 8 bases. The germline CDR1 and CDR2 sequences are SNHLY and FYNNEI. The CDR3 totals 12 residues. The V and J ends lost 5 bases and 6 bases, in that order; junction bases with no gene match: 3. CDR3 coding DNA: TGTGCCAGCAGTTATGACAGGGGCGAGCAGTACTTC. Its protein is CASSYDRGEQYF.